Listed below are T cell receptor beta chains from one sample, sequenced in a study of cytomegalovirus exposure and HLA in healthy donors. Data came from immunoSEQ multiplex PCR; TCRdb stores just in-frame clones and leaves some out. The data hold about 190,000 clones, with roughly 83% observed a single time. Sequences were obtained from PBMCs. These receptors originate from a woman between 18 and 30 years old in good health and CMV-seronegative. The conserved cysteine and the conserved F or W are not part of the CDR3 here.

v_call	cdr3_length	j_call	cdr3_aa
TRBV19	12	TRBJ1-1	ASKGMGGGTEAF
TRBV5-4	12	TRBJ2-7	ASSLRGSHYEQY
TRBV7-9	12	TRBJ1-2	ASSSWDRGDGYT
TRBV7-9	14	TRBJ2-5	ASSSPGTSLQETQY
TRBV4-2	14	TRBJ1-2	ASSQNGDTVNYGYT
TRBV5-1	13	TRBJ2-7	ASSVGGTKSYEQY
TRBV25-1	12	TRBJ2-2	ASHPQGFTGELF
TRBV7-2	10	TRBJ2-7	ASSMTSLEQY
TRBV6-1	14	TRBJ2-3	ASSGLAGGYTDTQY
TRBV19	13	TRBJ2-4	ASTPGGLAKNIQY
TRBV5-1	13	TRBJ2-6	ASSLDRAGANVLT
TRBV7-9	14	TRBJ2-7	ASSAPPGTSGVVQY
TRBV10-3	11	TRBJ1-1	AIGGVSNTEAF
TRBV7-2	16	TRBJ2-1	ASSSLQLLAGKYNEQF
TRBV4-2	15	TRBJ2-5	ASSPRTFPGGEETQY
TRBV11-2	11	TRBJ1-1	ASSSDSRIEAF
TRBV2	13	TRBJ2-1	ASSEGSGRGNEQF
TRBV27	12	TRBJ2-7	ASSFKPRDSEQY
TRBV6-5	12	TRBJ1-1	ASSYSREGAEAF
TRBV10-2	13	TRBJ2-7	ASKPGTSESYEQY
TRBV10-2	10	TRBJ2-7	ASRRQGYEQY
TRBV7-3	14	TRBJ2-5	ASSLIDYSQQETQY
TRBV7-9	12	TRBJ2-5	ASSFQGAQETQY
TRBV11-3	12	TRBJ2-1	ASSRSGNGDEQF
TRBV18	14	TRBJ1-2	ASSPGQGRSNYGYT
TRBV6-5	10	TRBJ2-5	ASSQGRETQY
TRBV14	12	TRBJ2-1	ASSFGINYNEQF
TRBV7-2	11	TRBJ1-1	ASSRLSDTEAF
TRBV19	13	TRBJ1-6	ASSDQDRVNSPLH
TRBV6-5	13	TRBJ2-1	ASRVAGGFRGEQF
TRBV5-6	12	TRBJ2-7	ASSAGQGMREQY
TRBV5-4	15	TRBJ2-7	ASSLAVFGTGSYEQY
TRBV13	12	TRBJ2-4	ASSPEGVGNIQY
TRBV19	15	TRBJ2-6	ATHPTGGPSGANVLT
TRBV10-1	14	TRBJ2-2	ASSARRTGNTGELF
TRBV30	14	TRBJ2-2	AWSWTSGANTGELF
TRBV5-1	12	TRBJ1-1	ASSSTGLNTEAF
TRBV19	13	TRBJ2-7	ASSTSGTGMYEQY
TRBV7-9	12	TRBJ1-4	ASSLAAGVEKLF
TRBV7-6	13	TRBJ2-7	ASSYPAGGLGEQY
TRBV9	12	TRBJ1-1	ASSVLGANTEAF
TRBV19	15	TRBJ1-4	ATPGRGSGKGIEKLF
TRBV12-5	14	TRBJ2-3	ASGPGTAPLTDTQY
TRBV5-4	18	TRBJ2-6	ASSLAGDSLHFSGANVLT
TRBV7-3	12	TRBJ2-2	ASRPQDLTGELF
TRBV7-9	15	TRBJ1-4	ASRSPVRGRANEKLF
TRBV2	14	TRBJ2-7	ASSEIWGTSGREQY
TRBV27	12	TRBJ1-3	ASKNSGSGNTIY
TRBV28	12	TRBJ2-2	ASLIQGNAGELF
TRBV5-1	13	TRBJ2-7	ASSLAGAGWDEQY
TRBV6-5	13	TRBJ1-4	ASSLTGTANEKLF
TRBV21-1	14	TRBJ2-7	ASSPQSGTGVCEQY
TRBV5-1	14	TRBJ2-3	ASSARLGDGTDTQY
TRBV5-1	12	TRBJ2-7	ASSLKDRDGEQY